The clone carrying this TCR beta chain was seen just once. The data derive from a study of blood T cell repertoires in COVID-19. As processed by the authors: Nucleated cell number was recorded as an estimate derived from reference gene primer amplification. Measured with immunoSEQ multiplex PCR; TCRdb has only the in-frame clones, and not every one. V and J calls and clone size come straight from that table; D and trimming were deduced from the DNA. The sample lists around 60,000 clones, approximately 91% occurring once. The CDR3 covers 16 residues. V lost 6 bases, J lost 0 bases, and 18 bases lay in between. The germline V gene has CDR1 SGHVS and CDR2 FNYEAQ.

J is TRBJ2-7 and V is TRBV7-6; perhaps TRBD2 as D (7 bases). Sequencing input: peripheral blood. This receptor was identified in a man over 45 with active COVID-19. CDR3 residues: CASREGGGLGSYEQYF. CDR3 nucleotides: TGTGCCAGCAGGGAAGGGGGGGGCCTGGGCTCCTACGAGCAGTACTTC.